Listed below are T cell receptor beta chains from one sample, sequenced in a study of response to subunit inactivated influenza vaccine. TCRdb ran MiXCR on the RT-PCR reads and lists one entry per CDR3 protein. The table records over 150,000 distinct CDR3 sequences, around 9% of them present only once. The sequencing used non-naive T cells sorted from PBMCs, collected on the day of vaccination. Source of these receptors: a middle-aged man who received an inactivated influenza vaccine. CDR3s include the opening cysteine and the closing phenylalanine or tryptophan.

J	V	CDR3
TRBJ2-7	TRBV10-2	CASSVGQPYEQYF
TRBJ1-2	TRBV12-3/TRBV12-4	CASSPRGQYGYTF
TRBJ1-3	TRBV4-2	CASSQDPAGNTIYF
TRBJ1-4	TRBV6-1	CASRNQPASNEKLFF
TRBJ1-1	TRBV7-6	CASSSVRGLGETEAFF
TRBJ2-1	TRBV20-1	CSANSPGQFF
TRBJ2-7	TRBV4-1	CASSQVTGFQQYF
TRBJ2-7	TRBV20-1	CSATRRVYSYEQYF
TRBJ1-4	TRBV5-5	CVSSLKPSNNEKLFF
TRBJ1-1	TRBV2	CASRGTPHGAFF
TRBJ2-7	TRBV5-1	CASSFGTTGIHEQYF
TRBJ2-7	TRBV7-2	CASSARGGGPYEQYF
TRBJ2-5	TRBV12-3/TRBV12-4	CASSRQRTQYF
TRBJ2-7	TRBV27	CASSPLGPGTTEQYF
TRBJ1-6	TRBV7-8	CASSLAGQGNSPLHF
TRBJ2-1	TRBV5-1	CASSSGPSGYNEQFF
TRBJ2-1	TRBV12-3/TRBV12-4	CASSRPLASVPNEQFF
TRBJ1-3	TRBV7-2	CASSPTSGGDGNTIYF
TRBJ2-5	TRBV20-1	CSAITGRDGTQYF
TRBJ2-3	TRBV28	CASSLYRAGRTDTQYF
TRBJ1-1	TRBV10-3	CAISESGQGNTEAFF
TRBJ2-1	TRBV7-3	CASSLEGVSYNEQFF
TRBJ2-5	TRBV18	CASSPPGTWIQETQYF
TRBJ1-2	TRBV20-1	CSARDLIQNYGYTF